These 22 T cell receptor beta chains were sequenced from one sample in a study of beta chain features in type 1 diabetes. Every isolated RNA sample was fully reverse transcribed, so sequencing captured expressed TCRB transcripts. Data came from immunoSEQ multiplex PCR; TCRdb stores just in-frame clones and leaves some out. Here the sample spans approximately 250,000 clones, 11% to 15% being singletons. The material sequenced was naive CD4+ T cells from blood. These receptors all come from a woman aged 40-49 years in good health.

The CDR3 sequence: CASSPGQFTDTQYF. The CDR3 DNA sequence: TGTGCCAGCAGCCCCGGACAGTTCACAGATACGCAGTATTTT. V usage is TRBV9 and J usage is TRBJ2-3; D possibly corresponds to TRBD1 (6 bases). CDR3 size: 14 residues. Germline CDR1 is SGDLS and CDR2 is YYNGEE. Trimming stripped 4 bases from V and 2 bases from J, with 11 bases between.

This clone has just a few counts. The CDR3 DNA reads TGTGCCAGCAGCTCAAGCCCCATGACAGGCAGGGAGACCCAGTACTTC. It yields the protein CASSSSPMTGRETQYF. V is TRBV7-9 and J is TRBJ2-5; a possible D gene is TRBD1 (6 bases). CDR1 is SEHNR, CDR2 FQNEAQ, per germline (reference sequence). The V end was cut by 4 bases, the J end by 5 bases, with 20 bases between. The CDR3 extends over 16 amino acids.

This clone was counted only a few times. The chain links TRBV5-4 to TRBJ2-7; TRBD1 aligns across 9 bases. V lost 3 bases and J lost 5; bases outside the gene matches: 6. This CDR3 comprises 14 residues. The germline CDR1 and CDR2 sequences are SGHNT and YYREEE (reference sequence). The CDR3 is CASSWGTGRNEQYF. The CDR3 DNA follows: TGTGCCAGCAGCTGGGGGACAGGGAGGAACGAGCAGTACTTC.

The chain carries TRBV28 and TRBJ1-5; TRBD1 might be the D (5 bases). The CDR3 sequence is 14 residues long. The V and J ends lost 4 bases and 2 bases respectively, with 9 bases between them. Per germline, CDR1 MDHEN and CDR2 SYDVKM. The chain's CDR3 is CASSSGVGNQPQHF. In DNA form, the CDR3 reads TGTGCCAGCAGTTCGGGGGTGGGCAATCAGCCCCAGCATTTT.

The J gene is TRBJ1-4, the V gene TRBV7-2; 8 nucleotides line up with TRBD1. This CDR3 spans 14 amino acids. The germline CDR1 and CDR2 sequences are SGHTA and FQGNSA. The J segment lost 7 bases and the V segment lost 5 bases, leaving 6 bases of the junction unmatched. The DNA for the CDR3 is TGTGCCAGCAGCCCAGACAGGGGCTCTGAAAAACTGTTTTTT. It codes for CASSPDRGSEKLFF. The full variable domain, in which reference TRBV7-2 and TRBJ1-4 provide the parts outside the CDR3, is GAGVSQSPSNKVTEKGKDVELRCDPISGHTALYWYRQSLGQGLEFLIYFQGNSAPDKSGLPSDRFSAERTGGSVSTLTIQRTQQEDSAVYLCASSPDRGSEKLFFGSGTQLSVL.

CDR3 sequence: CASSPRTGNYGYTF. The CDR3 region has the DNA TGTGCCAGCAGCCCAAGGACAGGGAACTATGGCTACACCTTC. The chain carries TRBV11-2 and TRBJ1-2; 8 bases fit TRBD1. The CDR3 has 14 amino acids. The junction had 4 bases not matched to a gene; V was cut back by 5 bases and J by 2 bases. Germline values: CDR1 SGHAT, CDR2 FQNNGV.

The V gene is TRBV5-1, the J gene TRBJ2-5; D gene ambiguous. The J call may be in error: the DNA end matches TRBJ2-7 better. In germline, CDR1 is SGHRS, CDR2 YFSETQ. The CDR3 runs 12 residues. CDR3 sequence reads: CASSLEAYEQYF. DNA of the CDR3: TGCGCCAGCAGCTTAGAGGCGTACGAGCAGTACTTC.

This clone was recorded a few times. The chain combines TRBV14 with TRBJ2-5; D remains unclear. The CDR3 sequence is 13 residues long. Trimming took 1 base from V and 6 from J, leaving 9 bases between them. The germline V gene has CDR1 SGHDN and CDR2 FVKESK. CDR3 coding DNA: TGTGCCAGCAGCCAAGGGGCCTGGAAGACCCAGTACTTC. It codes for CASSQGAWKTQYF.

Here the CDR3 reads CASSMETATNEKLFF. Here the CDR3 DNA reads TGTGCCAGTAGTATGGAGACAGCAACTAATGAAAAACTGTTTTTT. The rearrangement joins TRBV19 to TRBJ1-4, with D possibly TRBD1 on 5 matching bases. The CDR3 has 15 residues. Germline V gene lookup returns CDR1 LNHDA and CDR2 SQIVND (reference sequence). V lost 3 bases and J 0 bases, leaving 8 bases between the germline ends.

This clone appeared a few times. V usage is TRBV4-2 and J usage is TRBJ1-4; 8 bases line up with TRBD1. CDR3 length: 16 amino acids. CDR1 and CDR2 (germline): LGHNA, YNFKEQ. V lost 3 bases to trimming and J lost 3 bases; unmatched junction nucleotides: 6. CDR3 DNA: TGTGCCAGCAGCCAGCCAGGGGGACAGGCTAATGAAAAACTGTTTTTT. It specifies CASSQPGGQANEKLFF.

This clone turned up a few times. This chain connects TRBV6-5 to TRBJ2-3; TRBD2 matches at 13 bases. Germline V gene lookup returns CDR1 MNHEY and CDR2 SVGAGI. This CDR3 region has 15 residues. V gave up 5 bases and J gave up 4 bases; unmatched junction bases: 3. In nucleotides, the CDR3 is TGTGCCAGCAGTCTACTAGCGGGGGGGGCAGATACGCAGTATTTT. It codes for CASSLLAGGADTQYF.

This chain joins TRBV5-1 and TRBJ2-1, with D unclear. Trimming took off 1 base at V and 2 bases at J, with 10 bases between the two ends. The germline CDR1 and CDR2 sequences are SGHRS and YFSETQ. The CDR3 covers 15 residues. The CDR3 region is CASSLIPATYNEQFF. DNA for the CDR3: TGCGCCAGCAGCTTGATCCCCGCGACCTACAATGAGCAGTTCTTC.

This clone showed up just a few times. The chain recombines TRBV18 with TRBJ2-7; D perhaps matches TRBD2 (7 bases). The V and J ends lost 6 bases and 3 bases respectively, with 12 bases between them. This CDR3 spans 13 amino acids. CDR1 is KGHSH and CDR2 is LQKENI in the germline V gene. CDR3 sequence: CASSAGAGYEQYF. The CDR3 DNA reads TGTGCCAGCTCGGCGGGGGCCGGCTACGAGCAGTACTTC.

This chain links TRBV23-1 with TRBJ1-2; D is undetermined. Being an ORF, TRBV23-1 has a function that is uncertain. V dropped 0 bases and J dropped 3 bases, with 8 bases sitting between them. The CDR3 has 14 amino acids. The CDR3 reads CASSQSREDYGYTF. In DNA form, the CDR3 reads TGCGCCAGCAGTCAATCGAGGGAAGACTATGGCTACACCTTC.

V and J are TRBV19 and TRBJ2-7; 9 bases agree with TRBD1. V shed 4 bases, J shed 3 bases, and the junction held 7 bases outside the gene matches. Germline V gene sequence: CDR1 LNHDA, CDR2 SQIVND (reference sequence). The CDR3 covers 15 residues. The CDR3 bases are TGTGCCAGTAGTAGAACACCGGGACAGGGCTACGAGCAGTACTTC. Protein sequence: CASSRTPGQGYEQYF.

This clone occurred a few times. The V and J genes are TRBV29-1 and TRBJ1-1; D might be TRBD1 (5 bases). Germline lookup yields CDR1 SQVTM and CDR2 ANQGSEA. The CDR3 contains 12 residues. Trimming removed 8 bases from V and 1 base from J, with 11 bases in between. The CDR3 coding sequence is TGCAGCCACGACAGAGAGAACACTGAAGCTTTCTTT. Translated: CSHDRENTEAFF.

This clone was found a few times. At the DNA level, this CDR3 is encoded by other sequences in the same sample as well. The chain has TRBV15 and TRBJ1-6, with TRBD1 identical over 7 bases. This CDR3 has 17 residues. Germline V gene data show CDR1 as LNHNV and CDR2 as YYDKDF (reference sequence). J gave up 0 bases and V 1 base, and 3 bases lay outside the gene matches. In DNA, the CDR3 is TGTGCCACCAGCAGAGTGACAGGGAGCTCCTATAATTCACCCCTCCACTTT. Protein product: CATSRVTGSSYNSPLHF.

In this sample, this clone turned up a few times. This same CDR3 is encoded by further DNA sequences in the sample. The chain is built from TRBV5-1 and TRBJ2-5; no firm D call. CDR1 is SGHRS and CDR2 is YFSETQ in the germline V gene. V gave up 0 bases and J gave up 2 bases, with 8 bases separating them. The CDR3 extends over 14 amino acids. This CDR3 reads CASSLGGVQETQYF. The CDR3 coding sequence is TGCGCCAGCAGCTTGGGCGGAGTTCAAGAGACCCAGTACTTC. Using reference TRBV5-1 and TRBJ2-5 for the parts outside the CDR3, the full variable domain is KAGVTQTPRYLIKTRGQQVTLSCSPISGHRSVSWYQQTPGQGLQFLFEYFSETQRNKGNFPGRFSGRQFSNSRSEMNVSTLELGDSALYLCASSLGGVQETQYFGPGTRLLVL.

The CDR3 reads CASSPDMLAQETQYF. CDR3 in DNA: TGTGCCAGCTCACCCGATATGTTGGCCCAAGAGACCCAGTACTTC. J is TRBJ2-5 and V is TRBV18; no clear D. This CDR3 is built from 15 residues. With 3 bases removed from V and 1 base from J, the gap between germline ends came to 12 bases. From germline, CDR1 is KGHSH and CDR2 LQKENI.

This clone was recorded only once. This chain joins TRBV9 and TRBJ2-1, with D perhaps matching TRBD1 (7 bases). With 3 bases removed from V and 0 bases from J, the gap between germline ends came to 10 bases. The V gene's germline CDR1 is SGDLS and CDR2 YYNGEE. This CDR3 spans 15 amino acids. The chain's CDR3 is CASSGGDSSYNEQFF. CDR3 DNA: TGTGCCAGCAGCGGGGGGGACAGCTCCTACAATGAGCAGTTCTTC.

The V call is TRBV5-1, the J call TRBJ2-3; TRBD2 matches 8 bases. With 4 bases clipped from V and 0 bases from J, the junction kept 7 bases outside the gene matches. Per the germline V gene, CDR1 is SGHRS and CDR2 is YFSETQ. The CDR3 contains 16 residues. CDR3 amino acids: CASSGILAGSTDTQYF. The CDR3 DNA reads as TGCGCCAGCAGCGGAATCTTAGCGGGGAGCACAGATACGCAGTATTTT.

The chain combines TRBV19 with TRBJ1-1, with 9 bases matching TRBD1. V gave up 5 bases and J gave up 4 bases; unmatched junction bases: 14. The V gene's germline CDR1 is LNHDA and CDR2 SQIVND (reference sequence). The CDR3 is 17 amino acids. As DNA, the CDR3 is TGTGCCAGTAGTGCGCTAGCACGGACAGGGGACGGCACTGAAGCTTTCTTT. Its protein product is CASSALARTGDGTEAFF.